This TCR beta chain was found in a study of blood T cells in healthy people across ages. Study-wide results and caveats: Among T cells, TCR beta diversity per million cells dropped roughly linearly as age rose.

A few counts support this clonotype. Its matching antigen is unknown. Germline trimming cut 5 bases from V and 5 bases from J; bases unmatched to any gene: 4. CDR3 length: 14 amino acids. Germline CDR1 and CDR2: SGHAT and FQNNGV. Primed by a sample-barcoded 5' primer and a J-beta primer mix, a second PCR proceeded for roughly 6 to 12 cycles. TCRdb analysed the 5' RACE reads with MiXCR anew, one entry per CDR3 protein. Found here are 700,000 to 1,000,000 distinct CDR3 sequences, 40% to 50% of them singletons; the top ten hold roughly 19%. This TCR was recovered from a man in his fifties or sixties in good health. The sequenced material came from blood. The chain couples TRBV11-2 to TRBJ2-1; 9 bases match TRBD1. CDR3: CASSRGTGNNEQFF. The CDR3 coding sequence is TGTGCCAGCAGCCGCGGGACAGGGAACAATGAGCAGTTCTTC.